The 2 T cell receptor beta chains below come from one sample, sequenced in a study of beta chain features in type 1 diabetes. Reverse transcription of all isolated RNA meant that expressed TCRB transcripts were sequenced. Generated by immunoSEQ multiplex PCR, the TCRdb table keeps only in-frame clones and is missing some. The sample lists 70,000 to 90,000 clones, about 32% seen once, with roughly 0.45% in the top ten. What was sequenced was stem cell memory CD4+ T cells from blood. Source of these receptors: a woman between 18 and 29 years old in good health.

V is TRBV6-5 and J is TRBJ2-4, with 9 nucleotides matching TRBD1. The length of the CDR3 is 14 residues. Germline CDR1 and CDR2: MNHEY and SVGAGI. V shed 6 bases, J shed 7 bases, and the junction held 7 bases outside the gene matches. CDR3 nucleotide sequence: TGTGCCAGCAGCTTTACAGGGGGCGCGAACATTCAGTACTTC. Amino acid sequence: CASSFTGGANIQYF.

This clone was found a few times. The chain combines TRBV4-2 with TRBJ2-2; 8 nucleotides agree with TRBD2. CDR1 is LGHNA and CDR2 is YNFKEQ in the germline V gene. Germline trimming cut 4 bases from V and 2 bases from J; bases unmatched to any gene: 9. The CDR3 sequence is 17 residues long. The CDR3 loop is CASSRFQRGYNTGELFF. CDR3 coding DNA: TGTGCCAGCAGCCGTTTCCAGCGGGGGTATAACACCGGGGAGCTGTTTTTT.